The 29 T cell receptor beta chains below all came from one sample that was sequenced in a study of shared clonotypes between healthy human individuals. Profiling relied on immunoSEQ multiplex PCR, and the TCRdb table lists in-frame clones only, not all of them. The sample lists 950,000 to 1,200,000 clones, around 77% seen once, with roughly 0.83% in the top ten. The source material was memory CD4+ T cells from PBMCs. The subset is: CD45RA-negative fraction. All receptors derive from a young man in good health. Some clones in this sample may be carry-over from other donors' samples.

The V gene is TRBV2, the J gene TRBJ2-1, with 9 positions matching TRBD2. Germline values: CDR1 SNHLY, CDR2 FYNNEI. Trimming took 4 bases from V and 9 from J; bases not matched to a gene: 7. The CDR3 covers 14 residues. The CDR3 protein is CASSVGLAIPEQFF. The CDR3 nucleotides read TGTGCCAGCAGTGTAGGACTAGCGATTCCTGAGCAGTTCTTC.

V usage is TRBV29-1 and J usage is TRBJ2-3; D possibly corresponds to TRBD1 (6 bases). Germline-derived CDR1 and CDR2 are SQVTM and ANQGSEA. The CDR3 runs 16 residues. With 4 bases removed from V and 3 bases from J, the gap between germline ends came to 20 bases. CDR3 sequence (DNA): TGCAGCGTTGTTCCCCTAAGGGCAGGGGAAACAGATACGCAGTATTTT. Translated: CSVVPLRAGETDTQYF.

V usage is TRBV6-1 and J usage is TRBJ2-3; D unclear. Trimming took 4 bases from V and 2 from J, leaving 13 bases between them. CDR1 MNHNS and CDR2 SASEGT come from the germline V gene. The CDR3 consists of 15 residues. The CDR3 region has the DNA TGTGCCAGCAGTGCGCCTTCCTGGGCCACAGATACGCAGTATTTT. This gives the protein CASSAPSWATDTQYF.

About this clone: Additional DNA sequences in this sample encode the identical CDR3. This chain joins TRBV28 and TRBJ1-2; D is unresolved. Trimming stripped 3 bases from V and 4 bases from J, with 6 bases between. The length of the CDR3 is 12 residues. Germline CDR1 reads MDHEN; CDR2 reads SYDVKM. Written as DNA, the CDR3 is TGTGCCAGCAGTTTGCGGAGCTATGGCTACACCTTC. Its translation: CASSLRSYGYTF.

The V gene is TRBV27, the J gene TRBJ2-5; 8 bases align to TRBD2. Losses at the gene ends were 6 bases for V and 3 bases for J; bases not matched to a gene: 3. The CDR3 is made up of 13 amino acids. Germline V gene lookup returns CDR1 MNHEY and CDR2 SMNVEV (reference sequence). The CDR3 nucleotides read TGTGCCAGCAGAAAGGGACTAGAAGAGACCCAGTACTTC. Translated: CASRKGLEETQYF.

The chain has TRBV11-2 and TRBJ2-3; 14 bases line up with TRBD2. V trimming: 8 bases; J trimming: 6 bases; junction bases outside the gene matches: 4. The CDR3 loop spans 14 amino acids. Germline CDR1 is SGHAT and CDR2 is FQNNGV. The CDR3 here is CASRGTSGSDTQYF. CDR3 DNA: TGTGCCAGCCGAGGGACTAGCGGGAGTGATACGCAGTATTTT.

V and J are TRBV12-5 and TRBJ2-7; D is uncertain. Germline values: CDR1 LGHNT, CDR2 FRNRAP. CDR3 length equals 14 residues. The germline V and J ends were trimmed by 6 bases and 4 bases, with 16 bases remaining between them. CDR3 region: CASGQGAEPYEQYF. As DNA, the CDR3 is TGTGCTAGTGGCCAAGGAGCAGAACCATACGAGCAGTACTTC.

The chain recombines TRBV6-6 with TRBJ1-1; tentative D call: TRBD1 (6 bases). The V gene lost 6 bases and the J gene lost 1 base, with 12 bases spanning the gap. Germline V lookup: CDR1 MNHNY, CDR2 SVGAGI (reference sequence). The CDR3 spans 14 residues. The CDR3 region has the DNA TGTGCCAGCAGGTCGACAGGCCCGAACACTGAAGCTTTCTTT. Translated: CASRSTGPNTEAFF.

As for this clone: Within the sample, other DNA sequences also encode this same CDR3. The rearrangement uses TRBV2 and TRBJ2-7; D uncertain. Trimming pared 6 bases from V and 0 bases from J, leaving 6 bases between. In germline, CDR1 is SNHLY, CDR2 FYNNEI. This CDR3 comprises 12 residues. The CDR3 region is CASSATSYEQYF. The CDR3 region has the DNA TGTGCCAGCAGCGCCACCTCCTACGAGCAGTACTTC.

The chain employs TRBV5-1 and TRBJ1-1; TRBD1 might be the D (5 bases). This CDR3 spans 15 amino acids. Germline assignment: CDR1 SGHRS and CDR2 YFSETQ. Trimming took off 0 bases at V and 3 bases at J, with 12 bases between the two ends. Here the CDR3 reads CASSLGQGRYTEAFF. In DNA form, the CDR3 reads TGCGCCAGCAGCTTGGGGCAGGGAAGGTACACTGAAGCTTTCTTT.

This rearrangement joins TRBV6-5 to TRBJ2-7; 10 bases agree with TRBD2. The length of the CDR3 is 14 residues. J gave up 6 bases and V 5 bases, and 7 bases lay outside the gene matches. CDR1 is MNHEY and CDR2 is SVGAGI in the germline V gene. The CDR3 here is CASSALAGALEQYF. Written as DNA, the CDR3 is TGTGCCAGCAGTGCCCTAGCGGGAGCCCTCGAGCAGTACTTC.

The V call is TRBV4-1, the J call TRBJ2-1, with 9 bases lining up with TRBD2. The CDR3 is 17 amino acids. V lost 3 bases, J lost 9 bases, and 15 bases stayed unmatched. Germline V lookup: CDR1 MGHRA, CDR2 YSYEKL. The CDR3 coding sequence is TGCGCCAGCAGCCAGGCCCCGGGACTAGCCGTTTCCAGTGAGCAGTTCTTC. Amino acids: CASSQAPGLAVSSEQFF.

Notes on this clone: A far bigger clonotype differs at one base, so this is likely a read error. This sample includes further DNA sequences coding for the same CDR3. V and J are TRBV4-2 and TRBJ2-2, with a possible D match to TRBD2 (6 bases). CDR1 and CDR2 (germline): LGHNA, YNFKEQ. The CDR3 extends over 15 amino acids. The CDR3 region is CASSQDHGSTGELFF. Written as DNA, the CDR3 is TGTGCCAGCAGCCAAGATCACGGGAGTACCGGGGAGCTGTTCTTT.

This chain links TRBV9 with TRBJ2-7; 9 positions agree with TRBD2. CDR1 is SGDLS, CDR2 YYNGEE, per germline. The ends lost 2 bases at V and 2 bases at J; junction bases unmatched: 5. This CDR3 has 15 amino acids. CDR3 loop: CASSVSSGETYEQYF. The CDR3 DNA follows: TGTGCCAGCAGCGTCTCTAGCGGGGAGACCTACGAGCAGTACTTC.

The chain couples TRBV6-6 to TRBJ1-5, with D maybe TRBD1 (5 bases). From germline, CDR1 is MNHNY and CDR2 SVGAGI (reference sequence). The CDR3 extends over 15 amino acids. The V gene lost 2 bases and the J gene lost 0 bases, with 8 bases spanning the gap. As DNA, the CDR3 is TGTGCCAGCAGTTACACAGGCCGTAGCAATCAGCCCCAGCATTTT. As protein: CASSYTGRSNQPQHF.

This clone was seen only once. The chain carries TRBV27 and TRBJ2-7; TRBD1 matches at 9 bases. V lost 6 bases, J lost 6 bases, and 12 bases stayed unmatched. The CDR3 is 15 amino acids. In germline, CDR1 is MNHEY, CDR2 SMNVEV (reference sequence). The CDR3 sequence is CASREYGTGTLEQYF. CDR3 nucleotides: TGTGCCAGCAGGGAATACGGGACAGGGACCCTCGAGCAGTACTTC.

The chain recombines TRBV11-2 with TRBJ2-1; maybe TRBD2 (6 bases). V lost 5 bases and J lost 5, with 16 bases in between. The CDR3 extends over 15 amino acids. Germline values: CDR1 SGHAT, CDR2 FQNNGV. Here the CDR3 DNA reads TGTGCCAGCAGCCGGGGGTCGCTAGGGGACAATGAGCAGTTCTTC. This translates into CASSRGSLGDNEQFF. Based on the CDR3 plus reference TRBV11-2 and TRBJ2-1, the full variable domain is EAGVAQSPRYKIIEKRQSVAFWCNPISGHATLYWYQQILGQGPKLLIQFQNNGVVDDSQLPKDRFSAERLKGVDSTLKIQPAKLEDSAVYLCASSRGSLGDNEQFFGPGTRLTVL.

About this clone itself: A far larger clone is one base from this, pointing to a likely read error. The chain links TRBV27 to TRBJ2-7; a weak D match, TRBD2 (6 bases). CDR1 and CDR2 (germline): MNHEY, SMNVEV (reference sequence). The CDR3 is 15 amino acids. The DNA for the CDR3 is TGTGCCGGCAGTCCCCACTGGGGGAGGCACTACGAGCAGTACTTC. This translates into CAGSPHWGRHYEQYF.

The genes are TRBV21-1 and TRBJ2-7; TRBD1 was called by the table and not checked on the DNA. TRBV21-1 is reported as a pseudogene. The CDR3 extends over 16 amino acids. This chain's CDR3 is CASSINRGDILYEQYF. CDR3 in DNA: TGTGCCAGCAGTATTAACAGGGGCGACATCCTCTACGAGCAGTACTTC.

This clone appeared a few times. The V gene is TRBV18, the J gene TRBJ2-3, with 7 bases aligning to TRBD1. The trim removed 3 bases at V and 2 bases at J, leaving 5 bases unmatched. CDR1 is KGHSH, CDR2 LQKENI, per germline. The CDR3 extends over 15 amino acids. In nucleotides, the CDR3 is TGTGCCAGCTCACCTCAAACAGGGGCCACAGATACGCAGTATTTT. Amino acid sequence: CASSPQTGATDTQYF.

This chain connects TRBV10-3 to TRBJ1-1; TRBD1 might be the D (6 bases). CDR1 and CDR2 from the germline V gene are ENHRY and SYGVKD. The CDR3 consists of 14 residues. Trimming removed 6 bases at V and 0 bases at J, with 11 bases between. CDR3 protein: CAISPGQLNTEAFF. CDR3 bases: TGTGCCATCAGCCCCGGACAGCTGAACACTGAAGCTTTCTTT.

The CDR3 is CASSLQITSTDTQYF. CDR3 sequence (DNA): TGCGCCAGCAGCCTACAGATCACTAGCACAGATACGCAGTATTTT. V gene TRBV4-3 combines with J gene TRBJ2-3; no firm D call. CDR1 LGHNA and CDR2 YSLEER come from the germline V gene. This CDR3 contains 15 residues. Trimming took off 4 bases at V and 0 bases at J, with 11 bases between the two ends.

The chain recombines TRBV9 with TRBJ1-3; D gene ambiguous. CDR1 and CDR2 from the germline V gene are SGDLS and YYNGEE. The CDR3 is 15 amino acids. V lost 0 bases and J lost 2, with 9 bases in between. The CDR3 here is CASSVDLKAGNTIYF. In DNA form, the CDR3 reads TGTGCCAGCAGCGTAGACCTTAAGGCTGGAAACACCATATATTTT.

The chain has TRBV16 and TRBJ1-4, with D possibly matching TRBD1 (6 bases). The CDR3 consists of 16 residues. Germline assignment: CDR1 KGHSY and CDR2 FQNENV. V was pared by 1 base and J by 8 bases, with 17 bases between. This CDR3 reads CASSQFPQQGKEKLFF. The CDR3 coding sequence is TGTGCCAGCAGCCAATTCCCTCAGCAGGGGAAGGAAAAACTGTTTTTT.

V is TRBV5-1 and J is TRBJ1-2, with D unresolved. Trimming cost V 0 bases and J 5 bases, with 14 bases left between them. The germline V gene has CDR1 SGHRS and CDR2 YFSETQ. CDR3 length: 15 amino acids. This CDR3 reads CASSLGAMDPYGYTF. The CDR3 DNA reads TGCGCCAGCAGCTTGGGGGCCATGGACCCTTATGGCTACACCTTC.

The CDR3 reads CASSPTYNEQFF. The DNA for the CDR3 is TGTGCCAGCAGTCCCACCTACAATGAGCAGTTCTTC. V is TRBV28 and J is TRBJ2-1; D is unclear. The CDR3 sequence is 12 residues long. V lost 5 bases to trimming and J lost 2 bases, with 4 bases between them. CDR1 and CDR2 from the germline V gene are MDHEN and SYDVKM.

The CDR3 spells CASSRGFNEKLFF. CDR3 in DNA: TGTGCCAGCAGCCGGGGCTTTAATGAAAAACTGTTTTTT. This chain joins TRBV14 and TRBJ1-4, with D perhaps matching TRBD1 (5 bases). Trimming cost V 4 bases and J 4 bases, with 7 bases left between them. Germline-derived CDR1 and CDR2 are SGHDN and FVKESK. This CDR3 contains 13 residues.

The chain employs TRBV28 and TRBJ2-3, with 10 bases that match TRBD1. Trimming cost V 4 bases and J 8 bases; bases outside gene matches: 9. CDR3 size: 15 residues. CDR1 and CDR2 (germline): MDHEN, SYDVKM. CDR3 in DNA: TGTGCCAGCAGTTCCCCTGGGACAGGGGCAGGTACGCAGTATTTT. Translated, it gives CASSSPGTGAGTQYF. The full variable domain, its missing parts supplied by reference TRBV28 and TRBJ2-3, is DVKVTQSSRYLVKRTGEKVFLECVQDMDHENMFWYRQDPGLGLRLIYFSYDVKMKEKGDIPEGYSVSREKKERFSLILESASTNQTSMYLCASSSPGTGAGTQYFGPGTRLTVL.

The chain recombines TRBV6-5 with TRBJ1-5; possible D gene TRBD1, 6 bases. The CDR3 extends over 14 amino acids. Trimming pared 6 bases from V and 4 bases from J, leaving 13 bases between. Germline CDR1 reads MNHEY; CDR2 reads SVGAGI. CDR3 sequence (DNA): TGTGCCAGCAGAACACAACAGGGAAATCAGCCCCAGCATTTT. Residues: CASRTQQGNQPQHF.